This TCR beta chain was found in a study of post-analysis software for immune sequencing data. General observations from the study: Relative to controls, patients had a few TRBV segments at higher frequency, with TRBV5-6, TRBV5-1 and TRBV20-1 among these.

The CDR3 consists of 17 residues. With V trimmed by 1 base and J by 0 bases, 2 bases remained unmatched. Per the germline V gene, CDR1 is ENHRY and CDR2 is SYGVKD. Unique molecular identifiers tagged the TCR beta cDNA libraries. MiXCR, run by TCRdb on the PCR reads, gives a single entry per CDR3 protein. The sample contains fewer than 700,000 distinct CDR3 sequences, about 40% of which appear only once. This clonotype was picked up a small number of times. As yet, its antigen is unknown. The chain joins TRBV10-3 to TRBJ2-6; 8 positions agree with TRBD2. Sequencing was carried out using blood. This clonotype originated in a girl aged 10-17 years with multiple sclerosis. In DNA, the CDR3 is TGTGCCATCAGTGAGTTGGCGGGGGGCTCTGGGGCCAACGTCCTGACTTTC. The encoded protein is CAISELAGGSGANVLTF.